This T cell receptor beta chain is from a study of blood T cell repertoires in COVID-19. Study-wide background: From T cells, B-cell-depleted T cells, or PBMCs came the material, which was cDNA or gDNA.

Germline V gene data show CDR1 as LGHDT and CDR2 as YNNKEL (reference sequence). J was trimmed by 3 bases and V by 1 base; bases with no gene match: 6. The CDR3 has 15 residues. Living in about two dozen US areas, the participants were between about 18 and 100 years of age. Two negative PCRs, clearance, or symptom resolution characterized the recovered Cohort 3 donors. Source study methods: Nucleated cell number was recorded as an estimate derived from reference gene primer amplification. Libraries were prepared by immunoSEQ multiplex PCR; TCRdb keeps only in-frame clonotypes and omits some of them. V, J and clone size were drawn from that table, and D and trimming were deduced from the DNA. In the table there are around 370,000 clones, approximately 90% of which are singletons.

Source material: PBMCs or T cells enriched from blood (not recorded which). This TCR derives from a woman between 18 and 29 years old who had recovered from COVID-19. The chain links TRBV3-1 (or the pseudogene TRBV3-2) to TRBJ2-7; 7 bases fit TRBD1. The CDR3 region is CASSQVQGIGYEQYF. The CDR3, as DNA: TGTGCCAGCAGCCAAGTACAGGGGATCGGCTACGAGCAGTACTTC.